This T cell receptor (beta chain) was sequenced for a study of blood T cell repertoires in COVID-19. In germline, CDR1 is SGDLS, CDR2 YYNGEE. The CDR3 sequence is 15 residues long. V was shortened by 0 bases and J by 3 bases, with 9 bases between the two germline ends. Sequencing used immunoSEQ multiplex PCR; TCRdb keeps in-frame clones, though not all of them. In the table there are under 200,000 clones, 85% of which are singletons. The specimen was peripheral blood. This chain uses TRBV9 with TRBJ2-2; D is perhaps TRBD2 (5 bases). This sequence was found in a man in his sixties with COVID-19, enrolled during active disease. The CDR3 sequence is CASSVGLPDTGELFF. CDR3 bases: TGTGCCAGCAGCGTAGGACTACCCGACACCGGGGAGCTGTTTTTT.